This record covers a single T cell receptor beta chain. Its matching antigen is unknown. Patients were excluded because of uncontrolled infection, other autoimmune disease, pregnancy or lactation. The CDR3 totals 14 residues. V was shortened by 7 bases and J by 6 bases, with 19 bases between the two germline ends. From germline, CDR1 is SGHAT and CDR2 FQDESV (reference sequence). This record comes from a study of T cells in Graves' hyperthyroidism and ophthalmopathy. Study conclusions and caveats: Appearing also in blood were most of the thyroid clonotypes expanded above 0.001.

The CDR3 regions of TCR beta were amplified from RNA transcripts. TCR CDR3 regions were first amplified by RT-PCR with HTBI primers. TCRdb itself ran the multiplex PCR reads through MiXCR, one entry per CDR3 protein. In the table there are about 540,000 distinct CDR3 sequences, approximately 44% of which are singletons. The sequencing input was peripheral blood or thyroid tissue (not recorded which). The clonotype comes from a woman under 30 with Graves' hyperthyroidism. The chain combines TRBV11-1 with TRBJ2-7, with unresolved D. The CDR3: CASTKEETTGEQYF. CDR3 sequence (DNA): TGTGCCAGCACAAAAGAGGAAACCACGGGCGAGCAGTACTTC.